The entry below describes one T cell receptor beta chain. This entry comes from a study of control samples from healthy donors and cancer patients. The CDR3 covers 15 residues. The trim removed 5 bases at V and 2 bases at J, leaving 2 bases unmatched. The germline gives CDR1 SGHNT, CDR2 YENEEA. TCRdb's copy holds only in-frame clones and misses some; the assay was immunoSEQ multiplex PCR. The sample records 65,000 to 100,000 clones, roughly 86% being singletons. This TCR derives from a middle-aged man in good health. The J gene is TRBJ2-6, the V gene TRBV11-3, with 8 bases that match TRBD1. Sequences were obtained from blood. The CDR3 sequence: CASSPGGAGANVLTF. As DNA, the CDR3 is TGTGCCAGCAGCCCAGGGGGCGCTGGGGCCAACGTCCTGACTTTC.